Listed below are T cell receptor beta chains from one sample, sequenced in a study of T cells expressing NK-cell markers. TCRdb derives one entry per CDR3 protein from the 5' RACE reads, leaving out DNA. The table lists 500,000 to 700,000 distinct CDR3 sequences. Input material: blood T cells: a sorted CD56 or NKG2C T cell subset, CD4+ or CD8+ T cells, or bulk PBMC T cells (not recorded which). These receptors were collected from a man aged 18-30 years in good health. CDR3s include the opening cysteine and the closing phenylalanine or tryptophan.

v_call: TRBV9
j_call: TRBJ2-7
cdr3_aa: CASSALVGPGEQYF

v_call: TRBV9
j_call: TRBJ1-1
cdr3_aa: CASSVVDRALNTEAFF

v_call: TRBV5-1
j_call: TRBJ1-2
cdr3_aa: CASSLTGSANYGYTF

v_call: TRBV27
j_call: TRBJ1-3
cdr3_aa: CASRAGTGINTIYF

v_call: TRBV2
j_call: TRBJ1-5
cdr3_aa: CASSEGWTDQPQHF

v_call: TRBV7-2
j_call: TRBJ2-2
cdr3_aa: CASSLVGRGPTGELFF

v_call: TRBV10-1
j_call: TRBJ2-1
cdr3_aa: CASSESGLAVDEQFF

v_call: TRBV20-1
j_call: TRBJ1-6
cdr3_aa: CSARGDLSDSPLHF

v_call: TRBV5-1
j_call: TRBJ2-7
cdr3_aa: CASSFGSYYEQYF

v_call: TRBV7-2
j_call: TRBJ2-3
cdr3_aa: CASSWGRALTDTQYF

v_call: TRBV29-1
j_call: TRBJ1-6
cdr3_aa: CSVAGPDPNSPLHF

v_call: TRBV5-5
j_call: TRBJ2-1
cdr3_aa: CASIAGGGYEQFF

v_call: TRBV7-2
j_call: TRBJ2-3
cdr3_aa: CASGLAGGTDTQYF

v_call: TRBV20-1
j_call: TRBJ2-7
cdr3_aa: CSARGAPGRRAYEQYF

v_call: TRBV12-3/TRBV12-4
j_call: TRBJ2-1
cdr3_aa: CASSAGLAVTYNEQFF

v_call: TRBV5-1
j_call: TRBJ2-7
cdr3_aa: CASSPTAGRGEQYF

v_call: TRBV7-2
j_call: TRBJ1-1
cdr3_aa: CASSPQGQGNTEAFF

v_call: TRBV4-1
j_call: TRBJ2-1
cdr3_aa: CASSQGGGVAGEQFF

v_call: TRBV20-1
j_call: TRBJ2-3
cdr3_aa: CSAYRRDTDTQYF

v_call: TRBV29-1
j_call: TRBJ2-2
cdr3_aa: CSVVNANTGELFF

v_call: TRBV5-1
j_call: TRBJ1-2
cdr3_aa: CASSEFEGGDYGYTF

v_call: TRBV2
j_call: TRBJ2-3
cdr3_aa: CASSDAGTSGVTQYF

v_call: TRBV6-5
j_call: TRBJ1-1
cdr3_aa: CASSRAPTEAFF

v_call: TRBV15
j_call: TRBJ2-7
cdr3_aa: CATSREGRAEVDEQYF

v_call: TRBV20-1
j_call: TRBJ1-2
cdr3_aa: CSAAPGRGYGYTF

v_call: TRBV13
j_call: TRBJ2-1
cdr3_aa: CASSLGQGATNEQFF

v_call: TRBV12-3/TRBV12-4
j_call: TRBJ2-7
cdr3_aa: CASSLTGGGYEQYF

v_call: TRBV20-1
j_call: TRBJ2-3
cdr3_aa: CSAWDRGARGFSTDTQYF

v_call: TRBV29-1
j_call: TRBJ1-5
cdr3_aa: CSVGQSPNQPQHF

v_call: TRBV7-2
j_call: TRBJ2-3
cdr3_aa: CASSLASGVKTDTQYF

v_call: TRBV5-1
j_call: TRBJ2-1
cdr3_aa: CASSLGGKSLNEQFF

v_call: TRBV27
j_call: TRBJ2-1
cdr3_aa: CASTVAGSYNEQFF

v_call: TRBV29-1
j_call: TRBJ2-2
cdr3_aa: CSVYKGGAYTGELFF

v_call: TRBV7-8
j_call: TRBJ2-3
cdr3_aa: CASSLSRTASTDTQYF

v_call: TRBV27
j_call: TRBJ2-1
cdr3_aa: CASGTSGEQFF

v_call: TRBV7-9
j_call: TRBJ1-2
cdr3_aa: CASSFLQAPNYGYTF

v_call: TRBV28
j_call: TRBJ2-5
cdr3_aa: CASLPTSYSDQETQYF

v_call: TRBV5-5
j_call: TRBJ2-5
cdr3_aa: CASSLMAGAYQETQYF

v_call: TRBV12-3/TRBV12-4
j_call: TRBJ2-1
cdr3_aa: CASRILARNNEQFF

v_call: TRBV5-1
j_call: TRBJ2-5
cdr3_aa: CASSPTGRNQETQYF

v_call: TRBV9
j_call: TRBJ1-6
cdr3_aa: CASSVAVGGLDSPLHF

v_call: TRBV28
j_call: TRBJ2-7
cdr3_aa: CASTRVGAIYEQYF

v_call: TRBV11-2
j_call: TRBJ2-1
cdr3_aa: CASSLEIWDTFF